Listed below are T cell receptor beta chains from one sample, sequenced in a study of PD-1 blockade in classical Hodgkin lymphoma. This table comes from immunoSEQ multiplex PCR, and its TCRdb copy is limited to in-frame clones, with some not included. The profile shows 6,000 to 6,500 clones, 70% to 90% of them singletons. The sample was peripheral blood mononuclear cells (PBMCs), taken before the second cycle of nivolumab. The origin of the receptors is a human donor with classical Hodgkin lymphoma. The CDR3 runs from the conserved cysteine through the conserved F or W.

J: TRBJ1-2
V: TRBV4-1
CDR3: CASSQGNAQGPYGYTF

J: TRBJ1-2
V: TRBV30
CDR3: CACQTRDKANYGYTF

J: TRBJ1-5
V: TRBV18
CDR3: CASSPQGTLNNQPQHF

J: TRBJ2-5
V: TRBV4-1
CDR3: CASSRWGLAPETQYF

J: TRBJ2-1
V: TRBV29-1
CDR3: CSGDRGFINEQFF

J: TRBJ1-6
V: TRBV7-9
CDR3: CASSLEAGGSPLHF

J: TRBJ2-3
V: TRBV9
CDR3: CASSVKGVADTQYF

J: TRBJ2-2
V: TRBV6-5
CDR3: CASSGGSSTGELFF

J: TRBJ2-6
V: TRBV6-6
CDR3: CASSSYTYGANVLTF

J: TRBJ2-3
V: TRBV5-1
CDR3: CASTREGWGQLMDTQYF

J: TRBJ1-6
V: TRBV9
CDR3: CASSVQFNSPLHF

J: TRBJ1-4
V: TRBV2
CDR3: CASSARRLFF

J: TRBJ1-1
V: TRBV7-2
CDR3: CASSFSLRGAFF

J: TRBJ1-5
V: TRBV27
CDR3: CASRLGVHSNQPQHF

J: TRBJ1-2
V: TRBV29-1
CDR3: CSVPPGLPSNGYTF

J: TRBJ2-3
V: TRBV6-5
CDR3: CASSYSRGSTDTQYF

J: TRBJ2-5
V: TRBV5-4
CDR3: CASSETGRMETQYF

J: TRBJ2-1
V: TRBV20-1
CDR3: CSARGYNEQFF

J: TRBJ2-3
V: TRBV5-1
CDR3: CASSLGNTDTQYF

J: TRBJ2-1
V: TRBV15
CDR3: CATSRGGLAGVSEQFF

J: TRBJ1-3
V: TRBV6-6
CDR3: CASSFGQGTGNTIYF

J: TRBJ1-2
V: TRBV7-8
CDR3: CASSLSMGSVNYGYTF

J: TRBJ1-1
V: TRBV28
CDR3: CASSPTGFTEAFF

J: TRBJ2-5
V: TRBV5-1
CDR3: CASSLVQRVGTQYF

J: TRBJ1-2
V: TRBV6-1
CDR3: CASSETPPDLYGYTF

J: TRBJ2-2
V: TRBV6-6
CDR3: CASSPYPGGSTGELFF

J: TRBJ1-2
V: TRBV19
CDR3: CASSRWDGSYGYTF

J: TRBJ1-5
V: TRBV6-5
CDR3: CASSSRGSNQPQHF